The 24 T cell receptor beta chains presented below share a single source sample, sequenced in a study of CD8+CD57+ T cells in acquired aplastic anemia. TCR beta VDJ combinations and CDR3 sequences were profiled from genomic DNA. TCRdb re-analysed the reads in MiXCR, keeping a single row per CDR3 protein. The sample has around 160,000 distinct CDR3 sequences; around half are singletons. Flow cytometry had shown expanded CD8+CD57+ cells in the patients chosen for sequencing. The sample taken for sequencing was sorted CD4+, CD8+, or CD8+CD57+ T cells (not recorded which) from PBMCs. These receptors were obtained from a human donor with aplastic anemia.

Remarks on this clonotype: A clone one base away is much larger, so this may be a read error. This sequence joins TRBV5-5 and TRBJ2-1, with a possible D match to TRBD2 (5 bases). The germline CDR1 and CDR2 sequences are SGHKS and YYEKEE (reference sequence). CDR3 length: 15 amino acids. The germline V and J ends were trimmed by 4 bases and 0 bases, with 11 bases remaining between them. This CDR3 reads CASSLGGLSYNEQFF. CDR3 nucleotides: TGTGCCAGCAGCCTCGGAGGACTCTCCTACAATGAGCAGTTCTTC.

Worth noting for this clonotype: A junction boundary mismatches the germline segment, possibly from a read error. The chain employs TRBV25-1 and TRBJ2-1; no clear D gene. CDR1 MGHDK and CDR2 SYGVNS come from the germline V gene. The length of the CDR3 is 14 residues. The CDR3 region has the DNA TGTGCCAGCAGTGTAGCAGCCTCCTACAATGAGCAGTCCTTC. Protein: CASSVAASYNEQSF.

This clonotype was picked up many times. The chain links TRBV6-1 to TRBJ1-2, with D uncertain. CDR3 size: 10 residues. The V end was cut by 6 bases, the J end by 5 bases, with 4 bases between. Germline V lookup: CDR1 MNHNS, CDR2 SASEGT. The CDR3 nucleotides are TGTGCCAGCAGGGGGTATGGCTACACCTTC. It encodes CASRGYGYTF.

The chain carries TRBV19 and TRBJ1-5; D not certain. V lost 4 bases and J 4 bases, leaving 2 bases between the germline ends. The germline gives CDR1 LNHDA, CDR2 SQIVND (reference sequence). This CDR3 has 11 residues. The CDR3 DNA follows: TGTGCCAGTAGTAATAATCAGCCCCAGCATTTT. This sequence encodes CASSNNQPQHF.

The chain carries TRBV20-1 and TRBJ2-7; TRBD2 agrees at 7 bases. V shed 0 bases and J 0 bases; nucleotides not matched to a gene: 5. Germline values: CDR1 DFQATT, CDR2 SNEGSKA (reference sequence). The CDR3 runs to 15 residues. The DNA for the CDR3 is TGCAGTGCTAGAGAGGTCGCGGGGGTCTCCTACGAGCAGTACTTC. Protein product: CSAREVAGVSYEQYF.

This chain joins TRBV29-1 and TRBJ1-4; no firm D call. V shed 6 bases and J shed 4 bases, with 18 bases lying between them. CDR3 length: 15 residues. Per the germline V gene, CDR1 is SQVTM and CDR2 is ANQGSEA. The CDR3 nucleotides read TGCAGCGTCTCTACACGCTTCCCTAGTAATGAAAAACTGTTTTTT. Translation: CSVSTRFPSNEKLFF. The variable domain in full, completed from reference TRBV29-1 and TRBJ1-4, reads SAVISQKPSRDICQRGTSLTIQCQVDSQVTMMFWYRQQPGQSLTLIATANQGSEATYESGFVIDKFPISRPNLTFSTLTVSNMSPEDSSIYLCSVSTRFPSNEKLFFGSGTQLSVL.

In its sample, this clonotype was seen many times. V usage is TRBV5-1 and J usage is TRBJ2-1, with TRBD2 as a possible D gene (5 bases). Germline V gives CDR1 SGHRS, CDR2 YFSETQ. The CDR3 consists of 14 residues. Trimming removed 7 bases from V and 1 base from J, with 12 bases in between. The DNA for the CDR3 is TGCGCCAGCGCTGAGGGCCGGTCCTACAATGAGCAGTTCTTC. Encoded protein: CASAEGRSYNEQFF. Full variable domain (missing parts from reference TRBV5-1 and TRBJ2-1): KAGVTQTPRYLIKTRGQQVTLSCSPISGHRSVSWYQQTPGQGLQFLFEYFSETQRNKGNFPGRFSGRQFSNSRSEMNVSTLELGDSALYLCASAEGRSYNEQFFGPGTRLTVL.

The sample holds many counts of this clonotype. The rearrangement joins TRBV9 to TRBJ1-3; D perhaps matches TRBD1 (5 bases). The CDR3 has 17 amino acids. V lost 0 bases and J 3 bases, leaving 16 bases between the germline ends. Germline V lookup: CDR1 SGDLS, CDR2 YYNGEE. The CDR3 reads CASSVGFTWGGGNTIYF. In DNA, the CDR3 is TGTGCCAGCAGCGTAGGGTTTACCTGGGGCGGTGGAAACACCATATATTTT.

The rearrangement joins TRBV6-1 to TRBJ1-2; D gene unclear. CDR3 size: 11 residues. Germline-derived CDR1 and CDR2 are MNHNS and SASEGT. Trimming removed 8 bases from V and 0 bases from J, with 4 bases in between. The CDR3 is CASDANYGYTF. The CDR3 bases are TGTGCCAGCGACGCTAACTATGGCTACACCTTC.

This clonotype was seen a few times. The chain combines TRBV2 with TRBJ2-5; 15 bases are a match to TRBD2. This CDR3 region has 15 residues. V gave up 4 bases and J gave up 4 bases; unmatched junction bases: 1. Germline CDR1 is SNHLY and CDR2 is FYNNEI. The CDR3 is CASSAGLAGGETQYF. In DNA, the CDR3 is TGTGCCAGCAGTGCGGGACTAGCGGGGGGAGAGACCCAGTACTTC.

This clonotype was recorded a few times. The chain has TRBV6-4 and TRBJ2-4, with a tentative D call TRBD2 (6 bases). Trimming took 4 bases from V and 0 from J, leaving 10 bases between them. Germline CDR1 reads MRHNA; CDR2 reads SNTAGT. This CDR3 is 15 amino acids long. The CDR3 reads CASSASGGAKNIQYF. CDR3 coding DNA: TGTGCCAGCAGTGCATCCGGGGGAGCCAAAAACATTCAGTACTTC.

The table lists this clonotype with many counts. The chain joins TRBV11-1 to TRBJ1-3; no reliable D call. The germline V gene encodes CDR1 SGHAT and CDR2 FQDESV (reference sequence). The CDR3 has 12 amino acids. The V and J ends lost 2 bases and 4 bases respectively, with 3 bases between them. DNA for the CDR3: TGTGCCAGCAGCTTACCCGGAAACACCATATATTTT. As protein: CASSLPGNTIYF.

Concerning this clonotype: The junction shows a germline mismatch at one end, possibly a read error. The CDR3 DNA is TGTGCGTCACATCCCCCAGGGGGGTCTGGAAACACCATTTATTTT. It codes for CASHPPGGSGNTIYF. The J gene is TRBJ1-3, the V gene TRBV30; 7 bases align to TRBD1. Germline V gene lookup returns CDR1 GTSNPN and CDR2 SVGIG (reference sequence). This CDR3 has 15 residues.

The chain combines TRBV19 with TRBJ1-1, with TRBD1 as a possible D gene (5 bases). CDR3 length equals 13 residues. Germline V gene lookup returns CDR1 LNHDA and CDR2 SQIVND (reference sequence). The V and J ends lost 7 bases and 1 base respectively, with 10 bases between them. The DNA for the CDR3 is TGTGCCAGTAAGACGGGGGAGAACACTGAAGCTTTCTTT. Protein: CASKTGENTEAFF.

This clonotype was picked up many times. The V and J genes are TRBV27 and TRBJ1-6; D may be TRBD1 (5 bases). This CDR3 is 13 amino acids long. Deletions cut 5 bases from V and 14 bases from J, with 16 bases between. Per the germline V gene, CDR1 is MNHEY and CDR2 is SMNVEV (reference sequence). The CDR3: CASSAGLLGSLHF. DNA of the CDR3: TGTGCCAGCAGTGCGGGACTGCTAGGATCCCTCCACTTT.

The rearrangement joins TRBV24-1 to TRBJ2-5, with 11 bases lining up with TRBD2. The CDR3 is 17 residues long. V was clipped by 4 bases and J by 2 bases; unmatched bases: 8. Germline CDR1 reads KGHDR; CDR2 reads SFDVKD. CDR3 sequence reads: CATSDPGLAGQQETQYF. The DNA for the CDR3 is TGTGCCACCAGTGACCCTGGACTAGCGGGCCAACAAGAGACCCAGTACTTC.

This clonotype was detected many times. The genes are TRBV9 and TRBJ2-1; 11 nucleotides align to TRBD2. V dropped 3 bases and J dropped 1; count of bases not matched to a gene: 9. The CDR3 contains 18 residues. Germline CDR1 SGDLS, CDR2 YYNGEE. This chain's CDR3 is CASSDLSGRAGSYNEQFF. As DNA, the CDR3 is TGTGCCAGCAGCGATCTTAGCGGGAGGGCGGGGTCCTACAATGAGCAGTTCTTC.

The CDR3 nucleotides are TGTGCCACCAGCAGGAGGGGGAGCTCCTACGAGCAGTACTTC. Protein product: CATSRRGSSYEQYF. The chain links TRBV15 to TRBJ2-7, with a tentative D call TRBD1 (6 bases). V lost 3 bases to trimming and J lost 0 bases, with 9 bases between them. This CDR3 is 14 amino acids long. CDR1 and CDR2 from the germline V gene are LNHNV and YYDKDF (reference sequence).

This sequence joins TRBV11-1 and TRBJ2-6; TRBD2 might be the D (5 bases). CDR3 length: 16 amino acids. V lost 2 bases and J lost 2, with 10 bases in between. Germline CDR1 is SGHAT and CDR2 is FQDESV (reference sequence). The CDR3 protein is CASSLIGDTGANVLTF. The CDR3 coding sequence is TGTGCCAGCAGCTTAATCGGGGATACTGGGGCCAACGTCCTGACTTTC.

The chain uses TRBV12-3 or TRBV12-4 and TRBJ2-7, with TRBD1 as a possible D gene (6 bases). Trimming removed 6 bases at V and 7 bases at J, with 10 bases between. This CDR3 is 11 amino acids long. The CDR3 DNA follows: TGTGCCAGCAGGACAGGTTCGGAGCAGTACTTC. Amino acid sequence: CASRTGSEQYF.

There are many counts of this clonotype. This sequence joins TRBV20-1 and TRBJ2-1; 7 positions agree with TRBD1. CDR3 size: 13 residues. Trimming took 1 base from V and 8 from J; bases not matched to a gene: 5. Germline V gene lookup returns CDR1 DFQATT and CDR2 SNEGSKA (reference sequence). CDR3 sequence: CSARGNRGDEQFF. CDR3 DNA: TGCAGTGCTAGAGGGAACAGGGGCGATGAGCAGTTCTTC.

The table lists this clonotype with a few counts. The rearrangement uses TRBV2 and TRBJ2-7; perhaps D is TRBD1 or TRBD2 (6 bases each). CDR3 size: 14 residues. The ends were cut back, 2 bases at V and 5 bases at J, with 13 bases in the middle. Germline V CDR1 and CDR2: SNHLY, FYNNEI. CDR3 loop: CASSERGEMDEQYF. CDR3 bases: TGTGCCAGCAGTGAAAGGGGGGAAATGGACGAGCAGTACTTC.

This clonotype was recorded at least ten times. The chain combines TRBV15 with TRBJ2-2; D is ambiguous. The germline V and J ends were trimmed by 0 bases and 8 bases, with 10 bases remaining between them. The CDR3 has 14 amino acids. Germline CDR1 reads LNHNV; CDR2 reads YYDKDF (reference sequence). CDR3 protein: CATSRDSVQGELFF. The CDR3 DNA reads TGTGCCACCAGCAGAGATTCTGTACAGGGGGAGCTGTTTTTT.

This clonotype was counted many times. The V gene is TRBV6-5, the J gene TRBJ2-7; the D is unclear. The germline CDR1 and CDR2 sequences are MNHEY and SVGAGI. Trimming left V 0 bases short and J 6 bases short, with 18 bases between. There are 16 residues in the CDR3. The CDR3 here is CASSYSSTASLLEQYF. DNA for the CDR3: TGTGCCAGCAGTTACTCGTCCACGGCATCCCTCCTCGAGCAGTACTTC.